The clone carrying this TCR beta chain has only a few counts. Its specificity is not known. Germline V gene data show CDR1 as SQVTM and CDR2 as ANQGSEA. The CDR3 has 14 residues. V lost 5 bases to trimming and J lost 4 bases, with 15 bases between them. A single record per CDR3 protein comes from TCRdb applying MiXCR to the RT-PCR reads. The repertoire holds a few hundred thousand distinct CDR3 sequences, with 21% as singletons. The sample originates from a study of response to subunit inactivated influenza vaccine. Study-wide results and caveats: New T cells are recruited in small numbers by each seasonal influenza vaccination, according to the authors' suggestion.

The chain links TRBV29-1 to TRBJ1-3; the D gene is possibly TRBD1 (6 bases). The sequencing here drew on PBMCs from blood, taken less than 22 months after vaccination. This TCR was recovered from a man between 45 and 75 years old who received an inactivated influenza vaccine. The CDR3 DNA sequence: TGCAGCGTTACCCGGGACACCGAAGGAAACACCATATATTTT. Its protein is CSVTRDTEGNTIYF.